The TCR beta chain under discussion was sequenced for a study of control samples from healthy donors and cancer patients. Measured with immunoSEQ multiplex PCR; TCRdb has only the in-frame clones, and not every one. Altogether around 130,000 clones are present, roughly 89% being singletons, with the ten largest covering roughly 7.8%. CDR3 length: 14 residues. V lost 7 bases, J lost 6 bases, and 17 bases lay in between. The germline V gene has CDR1 ENHRY and CDR2 SYGVKD. Sequencing was performed on PBMCs. This clonotype was sampled from a man aged 50 to 60 with head and neck cancer. V is TRBV10-3 and J is TRBJ2-3; maybe TRBD1 (6 bases). This CDR3 reads CAIKPAGVLDTQYF. The CDR3 DNA reads as TGTGCCATCAAACCCGCAGGGGTTTTGGATACGCAGTATTTT.